The rows below give T cell receptor beta chains drawn from one sample of a study of blood T cell repertoires in COVID-19. TCRdb keeps only in-frame clones here, not all; method: immunoSEQ multiplex PCR. The sample gives some 250,000 clones, approximately 88% of which show up once; around 26% is in the top ten. The sample comprised peripheral blood. The receptors come from a man aged 40-55 years with acute or convalescent COVID-19. The CDR3 runs from the conserved cysteine through the conserved F or W. The D gene is left open where the match is weak. Clone size is not always given. Where it is, it says once, few, many or a class for expanded clones.

j_call clone_size v_call d_call cdr3_nt cdr3_aa
TRBJ1-2 - TRBV5-4 TRBD1 TGTGCCAGCAGCCTAGACAGGGACTATGGCTACACCTTC CASSLDRDYGYTF
TRBJ2-1 - TRBV4-2 TRBD2 TGTGCCAGCAGCCAAGAATCCGGGACTAGTCATTTCTTC CASSQESGTSHFF
TRBJ2-1 once TRBV3-1/TRBV3-2 - TGTGCCAGCAGCCGTCAGAGGTTTGGTGAGCAGTTCTTC CASSRQRFGEQFF
TRBJ2-3 once TRBV3-1/TRBV3-2 TRBD2 TGTGCCAGCAGCCTAGCGGGGACGGGGCAGTATTTT CASSLAGTGQYF
TRBJ2-3 - TRBV15 - TGTGCCACCAGCAGAGCGCAGGGAGGCCCAGATACGCAGTATTTT CATSRAQGGPDTQYF
TRBJ1-1 - TRBV4-3 TRBD1 TGCGCCAGCAGCCGCGACAGGGATGGGACTGAAGCTTTCTTT CASSRDRDGTEAFF
TRBJ1-1 few TRBV28 - TGTGCCAGCAGTTTGCGGGATTTCATGAACACTGAAGCTTTCTTT CASSLRDFMNTEAFF
TRBJ2-5 once TRBV6-2/TRBV6-3 - TGTGCCAGCAGTTACCCGTCCGTAAAGACCCAGTACTTC CASSYPSVKTQYF
TRBJ2-1 - TRBV4-1 - TGCGCCAGCAGCCTTTTGGGCGATAATGAGCAGTTCTTC CASSLLGDNEQFF
TRBJ2-7 - TRBV25-1 - TGTGCCAGCAGTGGTCCCCAAGGGGGTGGGCAGTACTTC CASSGPQGGGQYF
TRBJ1-3 few TRBV19 TRBD1 TGTGCCAGTAGTATCCTGGACAGGGGAAATGGAAACACCATATATTTT CASSILDRGNGNTIYF
TRBJ2-1 - TRBV12-5 TRBD1 TGTGCTAGTGGCCCCGGGACAGGGTTGAACAATGAGCAGTTCTTC CASGPGTGLNNEQFF
TRBJ2-5 once TRBV7-8 - TGTGCCAGCAGTTATATACTCGGGAGAAGGGGAGAGACCCAGTACTTC CASSYILGRRGETQYF
TRBJ2-1 - TRBV7-9 TRBD2 TGTGCCAGCAGCTTAATCGCGGGAGGGCCCTACAATGAGCAGTTCTTC CASSLIAGGPYNEQFF